Following are 30 T cell receptor beta chains from one sample sequenced in a study of cytomegalovirus exposure and HLA in healthy donors. The PCR ran on 60 Vbeta and 13 Jbeta primers. The protocol was immunoSEQ multiplex PCR, while the TCRdb copy is restricted to in-frame clones and leaves out a portion. This sample has roughly 120,000 clones, with about 78% found just once. What was sequenced was PBMCs. Receptor source: a middle-aged woman in good health and CMV-seropositive.

The rearrangement uses TRBV4-3 and TRBJ2-4; tentatively, D is TRBD2 (6 bases). Trimming removed 1 base at V and 3 bases at J, with 13 bases between. The length of the CDR3 is 16 residues. CDR1 and CDR2 from the germline V gene are LGHNA and YSLEER. CDR3 bases: TGCGCCAGCAGCCAAGGATGGGGGGTAGGCAAAAACATTCAGTACTTC. Its protein product is CASSQGWGVGKNIQYF.

The chain is built from TRBV7-9 and TRBJ1-6; 9 nucleotides align to TRBD1. Germline CDR1 and CDR2: SEHNR and FQNEAQ (reference sequence). After removal of 6 bases from V and 9 bases from J, the junction contained 9 bases not matched to a gene. The CDR3 has 15 amino acids. CDR3 nucleotide sequence: TGTGCCAGCAGAGATCCGGGACAGGGATTTTCACCCCTCCACTTT. This gives the protein CASRDPGQGFSPLHF.

The rearrangement uses TRBV7-8 and TRBJ1-1; 10 bases map to TRBD1. Trimming removed 2 bases from V and 0 bases from J; junction bases left unmatched: 3. The CDR3 is 16 amino acids. Germline loops: CDR1 SGHVS, CDR2 FQNEAQ. The CDR3 here is CASSLTGQGMNTEAFF. The CDR3 DNA follows: TGTGCCAGCAGCTTAACGGGACAGGGGATGAACACTGAAGCTTTCTTT.

The rearrangement joins TRBV4-2 to TRBJ2-1, with 11 bases that match TRBD2. The CDR3 consists of 19 residues. V trimming: 4 bases; J trimming: 5 bases; junction bases outside the gene matches: 16. Looked up from germline, CDR1 is LGHNA and CDR2 is YNFKEQ. CDR3 in amino acids: CASSPLIHSGGALNNEQFF. The CDR3 DNA is TGTGCCAGCAGCCCATTGATCCATAGCGGGGGGGCATTGAACAATGAGCAGTTCTTC.

This chain uses TRBV4-3 with TRBJ2-3, with TRBD2 matching 9 bases. The CDR3 loop spans 16 amino acids. V was pared by 4 bases and J by 0 bases, with 5 bases of the junction left unmatched. Germline CDR1 LGHNA, CDR2 YSLEER. This CDR3 reads CASSPSGDPSTDTQYF. The CDR3 coding sequence is TGCGCCAGCAGCCCTAGCGGGGACCCTAGCACAGATACGCAGTATTTT.

This clone was seen a handful of times. J is TRBJ2-2 and V is TRBV11-2; TRBD1 matches at 10 bases. The germline CDR1 and CDR2 sequences are SGHAT and FQNNGV. V trimming: 5 bases; J trimming: 6 bases; junction bases outside the gene matches: 9. The CDR3 runs 16 residues. The CDR3 sequence is CASSHRRGQGAGELFF. DNA of the CDR3: TGTGCCAGCAGCCACCGACGCGGACAGGGGGCCGGGGAGCTGTTTTTT.

J is TRBJ2-7 and V is TRBV5-1; no clear D. Germline V gives CDR1 SGHRS, CDR2 YFSETQ. Between the trimmed V and J ends, which lost 3 bases and 4 bases, there was a span of 5 bases. The CDR3 contains 11 residues. The CDR3 nucleotides are TGCGCCAGCAGCTCGGAGTACGAGCAGTACTTC. This translates into CASSSEYEQYF. The complete variable domain, with remaining parts taken from reference TRBV5-1 and TRBJ2-7, reads KAGVTQTPRYLIKTRGQQVTLSCSPISGHRSVSWYQQTPGQGLQFLFEYFSETQRNKGNFPGRFSGRQFSNSRSEMNVSTLELGDSALYLCASSSEYEQYFGPGTRLTVT.

The chain employs TRBV7-2 and TRBJ2-7; D is unclear. The CDR3 is made up of 14 amino acids. The germline V and J ends were trimmed by 1 base and 2 bases, with 9 bases remaining between them. Germline loops: CDR1 SGHTA, CDR2 FQGNSA. This CDR3 reads CASSLGPGAYEQYF. CDR3 sequence (DNA): TGTGCCAGCAGCTTAGGGCCAGGTGCCTACGAGCAGTACTTC.

The chain is built from TRBV18 and TRBJ1-4, with a tentative D call TRBD1 (6 bases). Germline loops: CDR1 KGHSH, CDR2 LQKENI. Trimming removed 4 bases at V and 9 bases at J, with 21 bases between. CDR3 length: 16 amino acids. The CDR3 is CASSQSNRAVRQKLFF. CDR3 in DNA: TGTGCCAGCTCACAATCCAACAGGGCAGTCCGGCAAAAACTGTTTTTT.

In its sample, this clone was seen a few times. The chain joins TRBV5-6 to TRBJ1-1, with D perhaps TRBD1 (5 bases). CDR1 SGHDT and CDR2 YYEEEE come from the germline V gene. Trimming removed 1 base from V and 3 bases from J, with 16 bases in between. The CDR3 has 16 residues. The CDR3 DNA reads TGTGCCAGCAGCTTGTACGGCAGGGATAGGTACACTGAAGCTTTCTTT. It yields the protein CASSLYGRDRYTEAFF.

On this clone itself: In the same sample, other DNA sequences code for this CDR3. This chain connects TRBV14 to TRBJ1-1; TRBD1 might be the D (6 bases). This CDR3 comprises 13 residues. V lost 2 bases to trimming and J lost 4 bases, with 8 bases between them. Germline CDR1 and CDR2: SGHDN and FVKESK. The CDR3 DNA follows: TGTGCCAGCAGCCAATCCAGGGGCACTGAAGCTTTCTTT. It codes for CASSQSRGTEAFF.

The chain links TRBV6-5 to TRBJ2-7; a weak D match, TRBD1 (5 bases). V was cut by 7 bases and J by 1 base, with 17 bases left in between. The CDR3 is 15 residues long. Germline CDR1 MNHEY, CDR2 SVGAGI. The CDR3 reads CASTPMPQGSYEQYF. CDR3 in DNA: TGTGCCAGCACTCCTATGCCGCAGGGATCCTACGAGCAGTACTTC.

This clone occurred once. The chain recombines TRBV7-9 with TRBJ2-7, with 11 bases matching TRBD1. The CDR3 runs to 18 residues. With 5 bases clipped from V and 3 bases from J, the junction kept 15 bases outside the gene matches. Per germline, CDR1 SEHNR and CDR2 FQNEAQ (reference sequence). CDR3 DNA: TGTGCCAGCAGCCTAGGACAGGGGGCCGGTACAGTTTACTACGAGCAGTACTTC. Protein: CASSLGQGAGTVYYEQYF.

The sample holds a few counts of this clone. The rearrangement links TRBV6-5 to TRBJ1-6; D gene ambiguous. The CDR3 has 14 amino acids. With 6 bases removed from V and 2 bases from J, the gap between germline ends came to 8 bases. Germline-derived CDR1 and CDR2 are MNHEY and SVGAGI. The CDR3 DNA reads as TGTGCCAGCAGCCCCCCGGCCTATAATTCACCCCTCCACTTT. It translates to CASSPPAYNSPLHF.

There are a few counts of this clone. V is TRBV5-6 and J is TRBJ1-5; D may be TRBD1 (6 bases). CDR1 and CDR2 (germline): SGHDT, YYEEEE. CDR3 length equals 16 residues. The germline V and J ends were trimmed by 0 bases and 7 bases, with 17 bases remaining between them. The CDR3 loop is CASSLALGQSRQPQHF. Here the CDR3 DNA reads TGTGCCAGCAGCTTGGCCCTCGGACAGTCACGGCAGCCCCAGCATTTT. The entire variable domain, with the rest obtained from reference TRBV5-6 and TRBJ1-5, is as follows: DAGVTQSPTHLIKTRGQQVTLRCSPKSGHDTVSWYQQALGQGPQFIFQYYEEEERQRGNFPDRFSGHQFPNYSSELNVNALLLGDSALYLCASSLALGQSRQPQHFGDGTRLSIL.

This chain connects TRBV29-1 to TRBJ1-1; D perhaps matches TRBD1 (5 bases). Germline V gene lookup returns CDR1 SQVTM and CDR2 ANQGSEA. The CDR3 has 14 residues. Trimming cost V 5 bases and J 1 base, with 14 bases left between them. CDR3 sequence reads: CSVLDLTANTEAFF. The DNA for the CDR3 is TGCAGCGTTTTAGACCTGACAGCGAACACTGAAGCTTTCTTT. Based on the CDR3 plus reference TRBV29-1 and TRBJ1-1, the full variable domain is SAVISQKPSRDICQRGTSLTIQCQVDSQVTMMFWYRQQPGQSLTLIATANQGSEATYESGFVIDKFPISRPNLTFSTLTVSNMSPEDSSIYLCSVLDLTANTEAFFGQGTRLTVV.

Note on this clone: An end of the junction does not agree with germline; a read error may underlie this. The chain uses TRBV7-7 and TRBJ2-3; D perhaps matches TRBD2 (5 bases). Germline values: CDR1 SSHAT, CDR2 FNYEAQ (reference sequence). The CDR3 runs 15 residues. CDR3 DNA: TGTGCTAGCAGCCCCCTACTCGGGGATCCGGATACGCAGTATTTT. Its translation is CASSPLLGDPDTQYF.

For this clone: This is likely a read error, given that the CDR3 carries no conserved phenylalanine or tryptophan at its end. The rearrangement uses TRBV4-3 and TRBJ1-1; 10 bases align to TRBD1. Germline V gives CDR1 LGHNA, CDR2 YSLEER. The CDR3 spans 16 residues. V lost 0 bases and J lost 4; bases outside the gene matches: 5. The CDR3 coding sequence is TGCGCCAGCAGCCAAGATGATGGGACAGGGGTCACTGAAGCTTTCCTT. Translation gives CASSQDDGTGVTEAFL.

For this clone: A read error may produce the germline difference seen at one junction end. This chain uses TRBV5-4 with TRBJ2-7; D gene uncertain. This CDR3 has 15 amino acids. Germline CDR1 is SGHNT and CDR2 is YYREEE (reference sequence). CDR3 region: CASSLEPSAEYGQYF. CDR3 sequence (DNA): TGTGCCAGCAGCTTGGAACCGAGCGCGGAATACGGGCAGTACTTC.

The chain uses TRBV4-3 and TRBJ2-5; weak D call: TRBD2 (6 bases). V gave up 0 bases and J gave up 2 bases, with 13 bases separating them. The CDR3 runs 16 residues. Germline CDR1 LGHNA, CDR2 YSLEER. The CDR3 DNA sequence: TGCGCCAGCAGCCAAGATCTACTAGGGAGGCAAGAGACCCAGTACTTC. Its translation: CASSQDLLGRQETQYF.

The CDR3 spells CASSQELFRDEQYF. The CDR3 DNA follows: TGCGCCAGCAGCCAAGAGTTATTCCGGGACGAGCAGTACTTC. The gene calls are TRBV4-3 and TRBJ2-7; D gene uncertain. The CDR3 is 14 residues long. From germline, CDR1 is LGHNA and CDR2 YSLEER. The V gene lost 0 bases and the J gene lost 5 bases, with 11 bases spanning the gap.

This clone was observed a few times. The chain has TRBV4-3 and TRBJ1-2; the D is unclear. The CDR3 runs to 15 residues. CDR1 and CDR2 (germline): LGHNA, YSLEER. Trimming shortened V by 4 bases and J by 0 bases, and 12 bases separated the two germline ends. The CDR3 sequence: CASSRSLVTNYGYTF. The DNA for the CDR3 is TGCGCCAGCAGCCGTTCGTTAGTTACTAACTATGGCTACACCTTC.

J is TRBJ1-1 and V is TRBV6-1, with a tentative D call TRBD1 (6 bases). CDR1 and CDR2 (germline): MNHNS, SASEGT. This CDR3 has 12 residues. V gave up 10 bases and J gave up 2 bases, with 11 bases separating them. The CDR3 coding sequence is TGTGCCACCCGGGACACCAACACTGAAGCTTTCTTT. This gives the protein CATRDTNTEAFF.

The table lists this clone with a count of one. J is TRBJ2-7 and V is TRBV18; 8 nucleotides match TRBD1. Germline V gene data show CDR1 as KGHSH and CDR2 as LQKENI. Unmatched junction bases numbered 7, after V lost 4 bases and J lost 5 bases. CDR3 size: 14 residues. The CDR3 here is CASSQQGDADEQYF. The CDR3 DNA sequence: TGTGCCAGCTCACAACAGGGGGATGCGGACGAGCAGTACTTC. The variable domain in full, completed from reference TRBV18 and TRBJ2-7, reads NAGVMQNPRHLVRRRGQEARLRCSPMKGHSHVYWYRQLPEEGLKFMVYLQKENIIDESGMPKERFSAEFPKEGPSILRIQQVVRGDSAAYFCASSQQGDADEQYFGPGTRLTVT.

This CDR3 is CASSESGMVTQYF. CDR3 bases: TGTGCCAGCAGTGAATCTGGCATGGTTACGCAGTATTTT. This chain uses TRBV6-1 with TRBJ2-3, with unresolved D. V lost 2 bases and J 8 bases, leaving 11 bases between the germline ends. This CDR3 comprises 13 residues. The germline gives CDR1 MNHNS, CDR2 SASEGT.

The rearrangement joins TRBV11-3 to TRBJ2-3; D might be TRBD1 (6 bases). The V gene's germline CDR1 is SGHNT and CDR2 YENEEA. V dropped 4 bases and J dropped 1 base, with 12 bases sitting between them. The CDR3 spans 15 residues. The CDR3 coding sequence is TGTGCCAGCAGCTCAGGGGCTACAGGCACAGATACGCAGTATTTT. This sequence encodes CASSSGATGTDTQYF.

The V call is TRBV13, the J call TRBJ2-7, with D possibly being TRBD1 (6 bases). V shed 4 bases and J shed 1 base, with 17 bases lying between them. The CDR3 totals 16 residues. Germline CDR1 and CDR2: PRHDT and FYEKMQ (reference sequence). The CDR3, as DNA: TGTGCCAGCAGCTCATCCAGACAGGCCATTTCCTACGAGCAGTACTTC. Translated, it gives CASSSSRQAISYEQYF. Supplemented by reference TRBV13 and TRBJ2-7, the full variable domain reads AAGVIQSPRHLIKEKRETATLKCYPIPRHDTVYWYQQGPGQDPQFLISFYEKMQSDKGSIPDRFSAQQFSDYHSELNMSSLELGDSALYFCASSSSRQAISYEQYFGPGTRLTVT.

This chain uses TRBV29-1 with TRBJ1-1; 8 nucleotides align to TRBD1. The CDR3 has 11 amino acids. V trimming: 6 bases; J trimming: 7 bases; junction bases outside the gene matches: 4. Germline V gene sequence: CDR1 SQVTM, CDR2 ANQGSEA. The CDR3 loop is CSVPQGVEAFF. As DNA, the CDR3 is TGCAGCGTACCACAGGGGGTTGAAGCTTTCTTT.

V usage is TRBV7-9 and J usage is TRBJ2-5; D uncertain. The J call may not be correct, given that the DNA end is closer to TRBJ2-7. The germline V gene has CDR1 SEHNR and CDR2 FQNEAQ (reference sequence). The CDR3 has 13 amino acids. The CDR3 DNA follows: TGTGCCAGCAGCTTATACGAGGACTACGAGCAGTACTTC. This gives the protein CASSLYEDYEQYF.

This chain links TRBV9 with TRBJ1-1; TRBD1 might be the D (6 bases). V shed 0 bases and J shed 2 bases, with 8 bases lying between them. Germline V lookup: CDR1 SGDLS, CDR2 YYNGEE. The CDR3 runs 14 residues. This CDR3 is CASSVAGTNTEAFF. CDR3 bases: TGTGCCAGCAGCGTAGCTGGGACAAACACTGAAGCTTTCTTT.